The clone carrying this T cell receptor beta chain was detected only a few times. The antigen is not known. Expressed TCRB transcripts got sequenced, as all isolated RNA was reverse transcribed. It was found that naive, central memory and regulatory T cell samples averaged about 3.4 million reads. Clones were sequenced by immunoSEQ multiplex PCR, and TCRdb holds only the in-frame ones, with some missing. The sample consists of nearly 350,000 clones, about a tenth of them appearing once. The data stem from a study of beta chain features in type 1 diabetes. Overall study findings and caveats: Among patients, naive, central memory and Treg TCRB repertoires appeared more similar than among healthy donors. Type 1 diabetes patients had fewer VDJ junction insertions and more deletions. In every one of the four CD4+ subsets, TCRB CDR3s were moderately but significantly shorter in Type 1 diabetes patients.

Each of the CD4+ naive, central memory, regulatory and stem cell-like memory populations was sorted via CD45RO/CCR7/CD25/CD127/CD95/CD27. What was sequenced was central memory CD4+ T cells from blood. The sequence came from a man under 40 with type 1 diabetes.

The CDR3 sequence is CASSQSYRGTTDTQYF. CDR3 coding DNA: TGCGCCAGCAGTCAATCTTACAGGGGGACGACAGATACGCAGTATTTT. The chain has TRBV23-1 and TRBJ2-3, with TRBD1 matching 8 bases. TRBV23-1 is an ORF, with its function uncertain. CDR3 size: 16 residues. The V segment lost 0 bases and the J segment 3 bases; nucleotides outside the gene matches: 5.